Listed below are T cell receptor beta chains from one sample, sequenced in a study of patients and donors after allogeneic stem cell transplantation. TCRdb called the RT-PCR reads again in MiXCR, with one record for every CDR3 protein. There are about 57,000 distinct CDR3 sequences in the sample; more than 10% occur only once, and around 30% lies in the top ten. Sequencing was carried out using blood, either unsorted or a sorted T cell fraction (not recorded which). The receptors were sampled from a human donor who was either an allogeneic HSCT recipient or a stem cell or donor lymphocyte infusion donor (not recorded which). It is not recorded whose cells these are; they may come from a transplant donor. The conserved cysteine and the conserved F or W are not part of the CDR3 here.

TRBV5-1,TRBJ2-2,ASSLTGGADTGELF
TRBV21-1,TRBJ1-1,ASPKEGSNTEAF
TRBV3-1,TRBJ2-7,ASSQIQSSYEQY
TRBV18,TRBJ2-7,ASSPSLTGNYEQY
TRBV20-1,TRBJ1-1,SASLGQGGTEAF
TRBV20-1,TRBJ2-3,SAVTSGVVPSTDTQY
TRBV6-6,TRBJ2-1,ASSIGLAGVGEQF
TRBV18,TRBJ2-7,ASSPSVRIEDEQY
TRBV6-6,TRBJ2-7,ASSSGRNYEQY
TRBV5-5,TRBJ2-1,ASSPGLAGE
TRBV7-6,TRBJ1-2,ASSFTQQNYGYT
TRBV7-6,TRBJ1-2,ASSSAEPNYGYT
TRBV3-1,TRBJ2-3,ASSQELTDTQY
TRBV7-9,TRBJ2-1,ASSRLPGLAESSYNEQF
TRBV9,TRBJ2-2,ASSAPLGTSPNSGELF
TRBV20-1,TRBJ1-1,SAESQGFRMNTEAF
TRBV7-8,TRBJ1-5,ASSLVQGTNQPQH
TRBV12-3/TRBV12-4,TRBJ2-1,ASSPTSDHNEQF
TRBV7-6,TRBJ2-4,ASSLGQPLAKNIQY
TRBV4-2,TRBJ2-2,ASSPGGGRALRTGELF
TRBV28,TRBJ2-1,ASRRTEGTEQF
TRBV5-1,TRBJ1-2,ASSLDLGEGGYT